Shown below are 7 T cell receptor beta chains from a single sample sequenced in a study of T-cell reconstitution after alpha-beta-depleted transplantation in children. It was with unique molecular identifiers that the TCRbeta library was prepared. From the PCR reads, TCRdb called clonotypes with MiXCR, one entry per CDR3 protein. The sample lists 450,000 to 500,000 distinct CDR3 sequences; 12% were seen once. Sequencing used PBMCs from the stem cell graft donor, obtained from the stem cell graft. Receptors originate from a human donor who donated a stem cell graft to a child with combined immunodeficiency.

This clonotype appeared many times. The J gene is TRBJ2-2, the V gene TRBV7-3; no clear D gene. This CDR3 region has 13 residues. The germline gives CDR1 SGHTA, CDR2 FQGTGA. V lost 3 bases and J 4 bases, leaving 6 bases between the germline ends. The DNA of the CDR3 is TGTGCCAGCAGCTTTGCCGGCACCGGGGAGCTGTTTTTT. Its protein product is CASSFAGTGELFF.

The chain uses TRBV28 and TRBJ2-2; possibly TRBD1 or TRBD2 for D (5 bases each). From germline, CDR1 is MDHEN and CDR2 SYDVKM. Between the trimmed V and J ends, which lost 7 bases and 4 bases, there was a span of 16 bases. CDR3 size: 15 residues. The CDR3 region is CASNLGVLGTGELFF. CDR3 coding DNA: TGTGCCAGCAACTTGGGGGTATTGGGCACCGGGGAGCTGTTTTTT. Full variable domain (missing parts from reference TRBV28 and TRBJ2-2): DVKVTQSSRYLVKRTGEKVFLECVQDMDHENMFWYRQDPGLGLRLIYFSYDVKMKEKGDIPEGYSVSREKKERFSLILESASTNQTSMYLCASNLGVLGTGELFFGEGSRLTVL.

The rearrangement links TRBV7-6 to TRBJ2-1; D is ambiguous. V lost 5 bases and J lost 9, with 23 bases in between. The CDR3 runs 16 residues. In germline, CDR1 is SGHVS, CDR2 FNYEAQ. CDR3 protein: CASSGVVRGRLSEQFF. For the CDR3, the DNA is TGTGCCAGCAGCGGGGTAGTTCGTGGAAGGCTCAGTGAGCAGTTCTTC.

This clonotype was recorded a few times. This chain connects TRBV29-1 to TRBJ2-2, with D maybe TRBD1 (5 bases). Deletions cut 6 bases from V and 1 base from J, with 9 bases between. Germline V gene lookup returns CDR1 SQVTM and CDR2 ANQGSEA. This CDR3 has 13 residues. The CDR3 protein is CSVDGQNTGELFF. The DNA of the CDR3 is TGCAGCGTCGACGGACAGAACACCGGGGAGCTGTTTTTT.

This clonotype was picked up many times. The gene calls are TRBV5-1 and TRBJ2-2; 10 bases are shared with TRBD2. Per germline, CDR1 SGHRS and CDR2 YFSETQ. V was pared by 3 bases and J by 8 bases, with 16 bases of the junction left unmatched. The length of the CDR3 is 18 residues. CDR3 nucleotides: TGCGCCAGCAGCTCTCAGGGCCTTCAGGGACTAGCGTCTGGGGAGCTGTTTTTT. Its protein product is CASSSQGLQGLASGELFF.

This clonotype was counted many times. V gene TRBV12-3 or TRBV12-4 combines with J gene TRBJ1-2, with TRBD1 matching over 9 bases. Unmatched junction bases numbered 8, after V lost 5 bases and J lost 4 bases. The CDR3 consists of 15 residues. The CDR3, as DNA: TGTGCCAGCAGTCCCCGGACAGGGGCGTCCTATGGCTACACCTTC. This codes for CASSPRTGASYGYTF.

The sample holds a few counts of this clonotype. The V and J genes are TRBV12-3 or TRBV12-4 and TRBJ1-2; unclear D gene. V was trimmed by 8 bases and J by 8 bases, leaving 15 bases between them. This CDR3 has 12 residues. For the CDR3, the DNA is TGTGCCAGCCGCCACGGGCCGGGCGGCTACACCTTC. This translates into CASRHGPGGYTF.